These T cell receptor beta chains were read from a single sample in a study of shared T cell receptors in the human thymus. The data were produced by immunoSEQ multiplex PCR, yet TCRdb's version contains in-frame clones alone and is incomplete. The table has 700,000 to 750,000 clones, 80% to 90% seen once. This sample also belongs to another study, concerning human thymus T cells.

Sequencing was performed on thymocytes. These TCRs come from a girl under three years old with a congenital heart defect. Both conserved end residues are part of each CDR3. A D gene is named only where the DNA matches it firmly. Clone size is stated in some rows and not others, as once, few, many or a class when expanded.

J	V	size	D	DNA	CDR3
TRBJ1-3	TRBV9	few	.	TGTGCCAGCAGCGTAGGGGAAAGGGAGTACAGTCTGAACTCTGGAAACACCATATATTTT	CASSVGEREYSLNSGNTIYF
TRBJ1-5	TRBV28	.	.	TGTGCCAGCAGTTTCGCGGGGTCTTACCAGCCCCAGCATTTT	CASSFAGSYQPQHF
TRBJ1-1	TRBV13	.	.	TGTGCCAGCAGCGCACAGGGCAACACTGAAGCTTTCTTT	CASSAQGNTEAFF
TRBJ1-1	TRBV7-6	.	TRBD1	TGTGCCAGCAGCAACCGGGACAGGGGGCAGTTCACTGAAGCTTTCTTT	CASSNRDRGQFTEAFF
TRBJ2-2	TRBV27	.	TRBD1	TGTGCCAGCAGTTTTATCGGGGACAGCAAGAACACCGGGGAGCTGTTTTTT	CASSFIGDSKNTGELFF
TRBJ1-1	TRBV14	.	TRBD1	TGTGCCAGCAGCCAAGCCCCCCGGGACAGGGGGGAGACCACTGAAGCTTTCTTT	CASSQAPRDRGETTEAFF
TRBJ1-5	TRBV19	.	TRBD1	TGTGCCAGTACCCCGATCAGGGGGCGGAATCAGCCCCAGCATTTT	CASTPIRGRNQPQHF
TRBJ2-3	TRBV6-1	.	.	TGTGCCAGCCCCCGGGGTAGCCCGATCACAGATACGCAGTATTTT	CASPRGSPITDTQYF
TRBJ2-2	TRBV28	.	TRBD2	TGTGCCAGCAGTTCGGGGCCTCCACCCGGGGGGGCGCCGGTTGGCGGGGAGCTGTTTTTT	CASSSGPPPGGAPVGGELFF
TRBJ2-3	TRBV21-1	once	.	TGTGCCAGCAGCAAAGTTAGGCGGGGGCCCCCTATTTCCTTCACAGATACGCAGTATTTT	CASSKVRRGPPISFTDTQYF
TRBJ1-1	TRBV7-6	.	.	TGTGCCAGCAGCTTGTACAGTCTTAGGAACACTGAAGCTTTCTTT	CASSLYSLRNTEAFF
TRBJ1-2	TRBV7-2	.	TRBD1	TGTGCCAGCAGCCCCAATCCGTTATCTCAGGGGGGAGGCTACACCTTC	CASSPNPLSQGGGYTF
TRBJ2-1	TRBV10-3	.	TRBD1	TGTGCCATCAGTGAGTTAGCAGGACAGGGGCAAGGGAATGAGCAGTTCTTC	CAISELAGQGQGNEQFF
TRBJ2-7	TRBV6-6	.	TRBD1	TGTGCCAGCAGTTACCGGGACAGGGTTCCCTACGAGCAGTACTTC	CASSYRDRVPYEQYF
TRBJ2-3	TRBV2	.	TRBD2	TGTGCCAGCAGTGAGTGGGGGAGGCTAGCGCGGGGGGCCTCGGGCACAGATACGCAGTATTTT	CASSEWGRLARGASGTDTQYF
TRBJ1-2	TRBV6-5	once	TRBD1	TGTGCCAGCAGTTACGAACTAGGGACAGGGGGCCATGGCTACACCTTC	CASSYELGTGGHGYTF
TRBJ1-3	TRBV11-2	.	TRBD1	TGTGCCAGCAGCTTAGCAACCGCAGGGGGTCCGGGAAACACCATATATTTT	CASSLATAGGPGNTIYF
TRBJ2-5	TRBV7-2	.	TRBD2	TGTGCCAGCAGCTTGGGACTAGCGGGGGGCCCTGGCCAAGAGACCCAGTACTTC	CASSLGLAGGPGQETQYF
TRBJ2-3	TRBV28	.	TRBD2	TGTGCCAGCAGTCCGCCGACTAGCGGGGGAGAACCAGATACGCAGTATTTT	CASSPPTSGGEPDTQYF
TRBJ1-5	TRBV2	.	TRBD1	TGTGCCAGCAGTGGGACAGGGGGAAGACAGCCCCAGCATTTT	CASSGTGGRQPQHF
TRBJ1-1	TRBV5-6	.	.	TGTGCCAGCAGCCCCAGGGAACTGCTCACTGAAGCTTTCTTT	CASSPRELLTEAFF
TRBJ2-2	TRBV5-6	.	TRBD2	TGTGCCAGCAGACTGGGGCTAGCGGGGAACACCGGGGAGCTGTTTTTT	CASRLGLAGNTGELFF
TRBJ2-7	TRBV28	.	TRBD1	TGTGCCAGCAGACCCGACAGGGGCCATGCCTACGAGCAGTACTTC	CASRPDRGHAYEQYF
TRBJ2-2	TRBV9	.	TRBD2	TGTGTGGTAGTGATCGGCGGGGGCACCGGGGAGCTGTTTTTT	CVVVIGGGTGELFF
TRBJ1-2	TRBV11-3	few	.	TGTGCCAGCAGCCCGAAAACAGGTAATCATGGCTACACCTTC	CASSPKTGNHGYTF
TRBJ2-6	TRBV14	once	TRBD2	TGTGCCAGCAGCCAAGACGGGGGGGGTTCCGCCAGCTCTGGGGCCAACGTCCTGACTTTC	CASSQDGGGSASSGANVLTF
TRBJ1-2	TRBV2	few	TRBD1	TGTGCCAGCAGGGGTGACAGGGACCACTATGGCTACACCTTC	CASRGDRDHYGYTF
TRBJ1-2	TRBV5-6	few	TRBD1	TGTGCCAGCAGCTCGGGACAGACCAACTATGGCTACACCTTC	CASSSGQTNYGYTF
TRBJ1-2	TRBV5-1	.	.	TGCGCCAGCAGCTTGGACGGAGGGGTCCTAGCTAACTATGGCTACACCTTC	CASSLDGGVLANYGYTF
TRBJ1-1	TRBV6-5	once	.	TGTGCCAGCAGTTACTCGATAATTACGGGGGGAACTGAAGCTTTCTTT	CASSYSIITGGTEAFF
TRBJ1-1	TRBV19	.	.	TGTGCCAGTACCAGTGCCCCTGACACTGAAGCTTTCTTT	CASTSAPDTEAFF
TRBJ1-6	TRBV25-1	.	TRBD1	TGTGCCAGCAGTGAAACAGGGGAACGGTCACCCCTCCACTTT	CASSETGERSPLHF
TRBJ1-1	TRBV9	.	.	TGTGCCAGCAGCGCTTCGGGACAGAACACTGAAGCTTTCTTT	CASSASGQNTEAFF
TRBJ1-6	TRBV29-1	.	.	TGCAGCGCTCGAAACGGGACACATAATTCCCCCCTCCACTTT	CSARNGTHNSPLHF
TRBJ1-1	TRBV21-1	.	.	TGTGCCAGCCCCTCACAGGGGGTACAAGCTTTCTTT	CASPSQGVQAFF
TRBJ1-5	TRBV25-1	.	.	TGTGCCAGCAGTGAAAACACATCTCATCAGCCCCAGCATTTT	CASSENTSHQPQHF
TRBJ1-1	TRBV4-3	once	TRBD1	TGCGCCAGCAGGACAGGGGGAGGTACTGAAGCTTTCTTT	CASRTGGGTEAFF
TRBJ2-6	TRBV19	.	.	TGTGCCAGTAGATACAGGAATCCCGGGGCCAACGTCCTGACTTTC	CASRYRNPGANVLTF
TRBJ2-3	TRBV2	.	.	TGTGCCAGCAGTGAAAGTAGGTATCGGGGGGCTGCAGATACGCAGTATTTT	CASSESRYRGAADTQYF
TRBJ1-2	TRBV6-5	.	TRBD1	TGTGCCAGCAGTTACTCACAGGGGATCTATGGCTACACCTTC	CASSYSQGIYGYTF
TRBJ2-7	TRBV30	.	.	TGTGCCTGGAGTGTCGGCTACGAGCAGTACTTC	CAWSVGYEQYF
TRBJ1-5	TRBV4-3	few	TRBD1	TGCGCCAGCAGCCAAGTTTGGGACAGGGGGAATCAGCCCCAGCATTTT	CASSQVWDRGNQPQHF
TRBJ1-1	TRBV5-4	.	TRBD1	TGTGCCAGCAGCTGGGGGACAGGGGGCGATGGCACTGAAGCTTTCTTT	CASSWGTGGDGTEAFF
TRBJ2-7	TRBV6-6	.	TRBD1	TGTGCCAGCTGCCCCCCCCGAGGGACAGATCTATACGAGCAGTACTTC	CASCPPRGTDLYEQYF
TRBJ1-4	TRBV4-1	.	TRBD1	TGCGCCAGCAGCCAACAATCCGGGACAGACCTTGAAAAACTGTTTTTT	CASSQQSGTDLEKLFF
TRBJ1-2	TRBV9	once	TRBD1	TGTGCCAGCAGCGCGGGACAGTTGGACTATGGCTACACCTTC	CASSAGQLDYGYTF
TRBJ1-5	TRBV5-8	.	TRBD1	TGTGCCAGCAGCTCGACAGGGGGTGATCCGCCCCAGCATTTT	CASSSTGGDPPQHF
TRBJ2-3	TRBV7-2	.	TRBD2	TGTGCCAGCAGCTTAGTTTTGGTTCACGGGGGGAAGGATACGCAGTATTTT	CASSLVLVHGGKDTQYF
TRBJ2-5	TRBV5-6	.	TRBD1	TGTGCCAGCAGCTCATCTCCAAGGACAGGGATGAAAGAGACCCAGTACTTC	CASSSSPRTGMKETQYF
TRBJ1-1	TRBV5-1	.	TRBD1	TGCGCCAGCAGCACCGGGACAGGCTACATGAACACTGAAGCTTTCTTT	CASSTGTGYMNTEAFF
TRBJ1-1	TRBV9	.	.	TGTGCCAGCAGCGTAGCAGACTGGAACACTGAAGCTTTCTTT	CASSVADWNTEAFF
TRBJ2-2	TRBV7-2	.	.	TGTGCCAGCACGAGTTGGTTCGAGTCTGGGGAGCTGTTTTTT	CASTSWFESGELFF
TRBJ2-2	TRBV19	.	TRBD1	TGTGCCAGTAGTATAGAGCGGACAGGGGCCCCCGGGGAGCTGTTTTTT	CASSIERTGAPGELFF
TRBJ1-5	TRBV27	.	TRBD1	TGTGCCAGCAAACGGACAGGGGGGCATCGCAATCAGCCCCAGCATTTT	CASKRTGGHRNQPQHF
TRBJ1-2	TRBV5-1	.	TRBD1	TGCGCCAGCAGCACCGGACAGGGAGGCTACACCTTC	CASSTGQGGYTF